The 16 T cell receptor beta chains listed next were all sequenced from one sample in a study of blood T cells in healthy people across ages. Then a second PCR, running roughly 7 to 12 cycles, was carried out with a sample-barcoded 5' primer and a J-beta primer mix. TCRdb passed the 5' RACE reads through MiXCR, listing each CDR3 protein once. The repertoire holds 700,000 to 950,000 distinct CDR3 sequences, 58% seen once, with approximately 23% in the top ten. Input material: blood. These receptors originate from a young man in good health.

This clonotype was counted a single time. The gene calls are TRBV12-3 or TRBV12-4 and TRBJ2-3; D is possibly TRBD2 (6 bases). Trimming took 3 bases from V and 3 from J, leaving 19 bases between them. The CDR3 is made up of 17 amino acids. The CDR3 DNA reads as TGTGCCAGCAGTTTGCGGGGTCGGGAAACAGTTACAGATACGCAGTATTTT. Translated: CASSLRGRETVTDTQYF.

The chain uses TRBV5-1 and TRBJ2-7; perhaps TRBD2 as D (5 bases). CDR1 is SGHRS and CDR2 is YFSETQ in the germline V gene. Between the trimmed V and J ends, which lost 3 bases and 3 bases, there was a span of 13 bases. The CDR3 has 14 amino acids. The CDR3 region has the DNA TGCGCCAGCAGCTCTCGGGGTCATCTCTACGAGCAGTACTTC. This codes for CASSSRGHLYEQYF.

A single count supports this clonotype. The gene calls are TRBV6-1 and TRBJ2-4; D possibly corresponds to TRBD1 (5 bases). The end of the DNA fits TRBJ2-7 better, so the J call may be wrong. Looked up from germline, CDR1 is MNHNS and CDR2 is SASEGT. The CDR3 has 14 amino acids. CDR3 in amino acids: CASGDRRVSYEQYF. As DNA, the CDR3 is TGTGCCAGCGGGGATCGCAGGGTTAGCTACGAGCAGTACTTC.

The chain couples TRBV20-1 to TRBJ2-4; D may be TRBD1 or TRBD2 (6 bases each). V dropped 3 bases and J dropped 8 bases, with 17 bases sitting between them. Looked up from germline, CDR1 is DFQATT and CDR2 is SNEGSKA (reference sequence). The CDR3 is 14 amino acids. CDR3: CSARDNWGADIQYF. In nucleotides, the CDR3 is TGCAGTGCTAGGGATAATTGGGGGGCAGACATTCAGTACTTC.

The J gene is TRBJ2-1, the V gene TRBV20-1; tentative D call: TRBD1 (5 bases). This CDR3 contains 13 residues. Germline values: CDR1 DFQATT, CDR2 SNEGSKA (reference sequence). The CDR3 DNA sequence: TGCAGCACAGGAAAGACTGCCTACAATGAGCAGTTCTTC. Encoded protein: CSTGKTAYNEQFF.

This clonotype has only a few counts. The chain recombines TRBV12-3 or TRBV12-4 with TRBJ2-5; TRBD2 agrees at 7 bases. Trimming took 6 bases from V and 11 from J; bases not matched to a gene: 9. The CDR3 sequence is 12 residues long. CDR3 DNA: TGTGCCAGCAGCCATCTTCGGCGGGAGCAGTACTTC. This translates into CASSHLRREQYF.

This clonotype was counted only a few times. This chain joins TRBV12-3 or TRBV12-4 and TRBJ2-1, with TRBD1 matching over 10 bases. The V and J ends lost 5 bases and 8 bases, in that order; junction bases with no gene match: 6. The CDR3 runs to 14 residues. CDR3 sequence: CASSTGTGVDEQFF. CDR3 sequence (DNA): TGTGCCAGCAGTACAGGGACAGGGGTGGATGAGCAGTTCTTC.

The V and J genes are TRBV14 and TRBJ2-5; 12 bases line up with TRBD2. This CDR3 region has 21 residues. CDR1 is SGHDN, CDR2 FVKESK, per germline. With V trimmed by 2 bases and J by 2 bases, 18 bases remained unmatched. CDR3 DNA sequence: TGTGCCAGCAGCCAATTCCCTCGGACTAGCGGGAAACCATGGGATCAAGAGACCCAGTACTTC. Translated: CASSQFPRTSGKPWDQETQYF.

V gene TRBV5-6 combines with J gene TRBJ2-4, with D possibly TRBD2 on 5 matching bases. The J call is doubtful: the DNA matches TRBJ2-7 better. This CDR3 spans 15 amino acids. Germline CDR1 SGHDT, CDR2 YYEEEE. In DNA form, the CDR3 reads TGTGCCAGCAGCTCGGCGAGGGCGGGCAGAGGCGAGCAGTACTTC. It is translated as CASSSARAGRGEQYF.

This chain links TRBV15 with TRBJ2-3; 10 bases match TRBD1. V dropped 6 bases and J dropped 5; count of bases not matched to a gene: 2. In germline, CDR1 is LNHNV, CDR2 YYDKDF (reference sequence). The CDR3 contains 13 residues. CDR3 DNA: TGTGCCACCAGAGGGACAGGGGAAGATACGCAGTATTTT. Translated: CATRGTGEDTQYF. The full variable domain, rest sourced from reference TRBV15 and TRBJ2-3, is DAMVIQNPRYQVTQFGKPVTLSCSQTLNHNVMYWYQQKSSQAPKLLFHYYDKDFNNEADTPDNFQSRRPNTSFCFLDIRSPGLGDTAMYLCATRGTGEDTQYFGPGTRLTVL.

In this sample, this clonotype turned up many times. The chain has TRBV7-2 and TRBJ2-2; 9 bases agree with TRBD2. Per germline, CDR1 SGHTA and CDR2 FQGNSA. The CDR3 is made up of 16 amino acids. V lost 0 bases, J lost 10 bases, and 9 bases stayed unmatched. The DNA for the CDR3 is TGTGCCAGCAGCTTAGCCGGGCGGGGGGGTTCCGTGGAGCTGTTTTTT. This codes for CASSLAGRGGSVELFF.

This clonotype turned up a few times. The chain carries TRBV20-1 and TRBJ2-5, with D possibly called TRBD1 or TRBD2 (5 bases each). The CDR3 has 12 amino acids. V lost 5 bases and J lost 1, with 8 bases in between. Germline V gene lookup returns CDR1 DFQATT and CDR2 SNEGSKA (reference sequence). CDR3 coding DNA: TGCAGTGCTTCGGGACCCCAAGAGACCCAGTACTTC. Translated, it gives CSASGPQETQYF.

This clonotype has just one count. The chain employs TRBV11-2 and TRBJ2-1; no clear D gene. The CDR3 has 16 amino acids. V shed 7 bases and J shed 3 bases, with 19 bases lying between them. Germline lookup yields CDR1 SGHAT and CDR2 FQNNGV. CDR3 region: CASKSLPRGGYNEQFF. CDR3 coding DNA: TGTGCCAGCAAGAGCCTGCCCCGTGGCGGCTACAATGAGCAGTTCTTC.

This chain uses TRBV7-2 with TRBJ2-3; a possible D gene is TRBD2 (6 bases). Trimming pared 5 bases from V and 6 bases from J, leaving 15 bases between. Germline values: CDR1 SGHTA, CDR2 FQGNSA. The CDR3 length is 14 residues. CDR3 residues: CASSPGLRSDTQYF. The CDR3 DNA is TGTGCCAGCAGCCCGGGACTCCGTTCCGATACGCAGTATTTT.

CDR3 sequence (DNA): TGCAGTGCCGTGACTAGCGGGGTCTACGAGCAGTACTTC. Its translation is CSAVTSGVYEQYF. The chain couples TRBV20-1 to TRBJ2-7, with 11 bases fitting TRBD2. The CDR3 spans 13 residues. Germline CDR1 and CDR2: DFQATT and SNEGSKA (reference sequence). V trimming: 6 bases; J trimming: 3 bases; junction bases outside the gene matches: 4.

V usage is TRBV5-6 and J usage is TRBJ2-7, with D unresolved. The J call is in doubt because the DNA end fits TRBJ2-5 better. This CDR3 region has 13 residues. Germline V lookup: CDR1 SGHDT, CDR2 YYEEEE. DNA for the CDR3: TGTGCCAGCAGCCGGGCAGTTGGAGAGACCCAGTACTTC. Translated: CASSRAVGETQYF.